This is a list of T cell receptor beta chains from one sample in a study of shared clonotypes between healthy human individuals. Using immunoSEQ multiplex PCR, the repertoire was profiled, and TCRdb retains in-frame clones only, with some absent. Of hundreds of thousands of clones in the sample, more than 85% were seen once. The sequencing sample was made of naive CD8+ T cells sorted from blood. The receptors stem from a man in his thirties or forties in good health. The CDR3 runs from the conserved cysteine through the conserved F or W. Each record gives: D gene, clone size, J gene, V gene, CDR3 DNA, CDR3 protein. A D gene is named only where the DNA matches it firmly. Size values are once, few and many counts, or a class for expanded clones, and some rows have none.

d_call: -
clone_size: -
j_call: TRBJ2-7
v_call: TRBV27
cdr3_nt: TGTGCCAGCAGTTTGGGCGGGTACGAGCAGTACTTC
cdr3_aa: CASSLGGYEQYF

d_call: -
clone_size: -
j_call: TRBJ2-7
v_call: TRBV11-2
cdr3_nt: TGTGCCAGCAGCTTAGTTGCGGGGTACTACGAGCAGTACTTC
cdr3_aa: CASSLVAGYYEQYF

d_call: TRBD1
clone_size: -
j_call: TRBJ2-7
v_call: TRBV30
cdr3_nt: TGTGCCTGGAGTGGGGGACAGGGTCCATACGAGCAGTACTTC
cdr3_aa: CAWSGGQGPYEQYF

d_call: -
clone_size: -
j_call: TRBJ2-7
v_call: TRBV6-5
cdr3_nt: TGTGCCAGCAGTTACGGGGCAGGTACCTACGAGCAGTACTTC
cdr3_aa: CASSYGAGTYEQYF

d_call: TRBD1
clone_size: -
j_call: TRBJ2-5
v_call: TRBV5-1
cdr3_nt: TGCGCCAGCAGCCCATATGGGTGGGACAGGGGAGAGACCCAGTACTTC
cdr3_aa: CASSPYGWDRGETQYF

d_call: -
clone_size: -
j_call: TRBJ2-2
v_call: TRBV11-2
cdr3_nt: TGTGCCAGCAGCACGTTAGCTAGCCCCCCTAGTGGGGAGCTGTTTTTT
cdr3_aa: CASSTLASPPSGELFF

d_call: TRBD2
clone_size: -
j_call: TRBJ2-1
v_call: TRBV10-3
cdr3_nt: TGTGCCATCAGTGAGTCGATGGGGGGGAGTTTGTACAATGAGCAGTTCTTC
cdr3_aa: CAISESMGGSLYNEQFF

d_call: -
clone_size: -
j_call: TRBJ1-1
v_call: TRBV5-1
cdr3_nt: TGCGCCAGCAGCTTGGTGCGACAGACCACTGAAGCTTTCTTT
cdr3_aa: CASSLVRQTTEAFF

d_call: -
clone_size: -
j_call: TRBJ2-2
v_call: TRBV11-2
cdr3_nt: TGTGCCAGCAGCTTATTTCCCGCCGGGGGGAACACCGGGGAGCTGTTTTTT
cdr3_aa: CASSLFPAGGNTGELFF

d_call: -
clone_size: once
j_call: TRBJ2-3
v_call: TRBV7-9
cdr3_nt: TGTGCCAGCAGTCTAATGACAGATACGCAGTATTTT
cdr3_aa: CASSLMTDTQYF

d_call: -
clone_size: -
j_call: TRBJ2-1
v_call: TRBV7-9
cdr3_nt: TGTGCCAGCACCGGGGTAGGGGGTTTATTCAATGAGCAGTTCTTC
cdr3_aa: CASTGVGGLFNEQFF

d_call: TRBD1
clone_size: -
j_call: TRBJ1-1
v_call: TRBV6-5
cdr3_nt: TGTGCCAGCAGCCAACAGGGGGCCGGGACTGAAGCTTTCTTT
cdr3_aa: CASSQQGAGTEAFF

d_call: -
clone_size: -
j_call: TRBJ2-7
v_call: TRBV27
cdr3_nt: TGTGCCAGCAGTTTTGGATCCACCTACGAGCAGTACTTC
cdr3_aa: CASSFGSTYEQYF

d_call: -
clone_size: -
j_call: TRBJ1-1
v_call: TRBV2
cdr3_nt: TGTGCCTCTGGGGGGGATGAAGCTTTCTTT
cdr3_aa: CASGGDEAFF

d_call: -
clone_size: -
j_call: TRBJ2-7
v_call: TRBV5-1
cdr3_nt: TGCGCCAGCAGCCCAGGTCTGGGGATACCAACCTACGAGCAGTACTTC
cdr3_aa: CASSPGLGIPTYEQYF

d_call: -
clone_size: -
j_call: TRBJ2-7
v_call: TRBV28
cdr3_nt: TGTGCCAGCAGTTTCGCGGCGGACTACGAGCAGTACTTC
cdr3_aa: CASSFAADYEQYF

d_call: -
clone_size: -
j_call: TRBJ2-5
v_call: TRBV7-9
cdr3_nt: TGTGCCAGCAGCTTCCGGGGGCAAGAGACCCAGTACTTC
cdr3_aa: CASSFRGQETQYF

d_call: TRBD2
clone_size: -
j_call: TRBJ2-1
v_call: TRBV27
cdr3_nt: TGTGCCAGCAGTCCAGGGACTAACAATTTCAATGAGCAGTTCTTC
cdr3_aa: CASSPGTNNFNEQFF

d_call: -
clone_size: -
j_call: TRBJ2-2
v_call: TRBV6-5
cdr3_nt: TGTGCCAGCAGCTCAACTCAGGGCGCCGGGGAGCTGTTTTTT
cdr3_aa: CASSSTQGAGELFF

d_call: TRBD1
clone_size: -
j_call: TRBJ1-1
v_call: TRBV7-8
cdr3_nt: TGTGCCAGCAGCTTGGGACAGGGGAACACTGAAGCTTTCTTT
cdr3_aa: CASSLGQGNTEAFF

d_call: -
clone_size: once
j_call: TRBJ2-1
v_call: TRBV7-9
cdr3_nt: TGTGCCAGCAGCTTCGGGGTTCCGGGGTTGAAATACAATGAGCAGTTCTTC
cdr3_aa: CASSFGVPGLKYNEQFF

d_call: -
clone_size: -
j_call: TRBJ2-7
v_call: TRBV7-9
cdr3_nt: TGTGCCAGCAGCTTAAGACAGAACTACGAGCAGTACTTC
cdr3_aa: CASSLRQNYEQYF

d_call: TRBD2
clone_size: -
j_call: TRBJ2-3
v_call: TRBV9
cdr3_nt: TGTGCCAGCAGCCCGAGGGCGGGAGGGCCTGCAGATACGCAGTATTTT
cdr3_aa: CASSPRAGGPADTQYF

d_call: -
clone_size: -
j_call: TRBJ2-1
v_call: TRBV21-1
cdr3_nt: TGTGCCAGCAGCCCGGGACAGCTATACAATGAGCAGTTCTTC
cdr3_aa: CASSPGQLYNEQFF

d_call: TRBD1
clone_size: -
j_call: TRBJ2-7
v_call: TRBV7-9
cdr3_nt: TGTGCCAGCAGCTCCGGGTGGGGCGACAGGGGCGACGAGCAGTACTTC
cdr3_aa: CASSSGWGDRGDEQYF

d_call: TRBD2
clone_size: -
j_call: TRBJ2-2
v_call: TRBV27
cdr3_nt: TGTGCCAGCAGTGCACTACTAGCGGTCAACACCGGGGAGCTGTTTTTT
cdr3_aa: CASSALLAVNTGELFF

d_call: -
clone_size: once
j_call: TRBJ2-1
v_call: TRBV27
cdr3_nt: TGTGCCAGCAGTTTTGGCGGGAACTCCTACAATGAGCAGTTCTTC
cdr3_aa: CASSFGGNSYNEQFF

d_call: -
clone_size: -
j_call: TRBJ2-1
v_call: TRBV27
cdr3_nt: TGTGCCAGCAGTTTACGGGGTTTCAATGAGCAGTTCTTC
cdr3_aa: CASSLRGFNEQFF

d_call: -
clone_size: -
j_call: TRBJ2-7
v_call: TRBV2
cdr3_nt: TGTGCCAGCATCGAGGGATCCTACGAGCAGTACTTC
cdr3_aa: CASIEGSYEQYF

d_call: TRBD2
clone_size: -
j_call: TRBJ2-1
v_call: TRBV19
cdr3_nt: TGTGCCAGTAGTATTGTAAGCGGGAACAATGAGCAGTTCTTC
cdr3_aa: CASSIVSGNNEQFF

d_call: -
clone_size: -
j_call: TRBJ2-3
v_call: TRBV7-9
cdr3_nt: TGTGCCAGCAGTCCCCGCGGCGGTTCCCCAGATACGCAGTATTTT
cdr3_aa: CASSPRGGSPDTQYF

d_call: TRBD1
clone_size: -
j_call: TRBJ2-1
v_call: TRBV27
cdr3_nt: TGTGCCAGCAGTTCCCCTGTCCTAAGGGGGCAGGATGAGCAGTTCTTC
cdr3_aa: CASSSPVLRGQDEQFF

d_call: -
clone_size: -
j_call: TRBJ2-3
v_call: TRBV27
cdr3_nt: TGTGCCAGTACGGGGCATCGCGTAACAGATACGCAGTATTTT
cdr3_aa: CASTGHRVTDTQYF

d_call: TRBD1
clone_size: -
j_call: TRBJ1-5
v_call: TRBV19
cdr3_nt: TGTGCCAGTAGCCGGACAGGACATAGCAATCAGCCCCAGCATTTT
cdr3_aa: CASSRTGHSNQPQHF

d_call: -
clone_size: -
j_call: TRBJ1-1
v_call: TRBV4-2
cdr3_nt: TGTGCCAGCAGCCAGATCAGGGAGAACACTGAAGCTTTCTTT
cdr3_aa: CASSQIRENTEAFF

d_call: TRBD1
clone_size: once
j_call: TRBJ2-5
v_call: TRBV6-5
cdr3_nt: TGTGCCAGCAGTTACGGTTCGACAGGGGGTCGAGAGACCCAGTACTTC
cdr3_aa: CASSYGSTGGRETQYF

d_call: TRBD1
clone_size: -
j_call: TRBJ2-4
v_call: TRBV19
cdr3_nt: TGTGCCAGTAGTATAGTAGGGGACAGCATTCAGTACTTC
cdr3_aa: CASSIVGDSIQYF

d_call: TRBD1
clone_size: -
j_call: TRBJ1-1
v_call: TRBV7-9
cdr3_nt: TGTGCCAGCAGCCCTGGGACAGGGGGCACTGAAGCTTTCTTT
cdr3_aa: CASSPGTGGTEAFF

d_call: TRBD2
clone_size: -
j_call: TRBJ2-1
v_call: TRBV5-6
cdr3_nt: TGTGCCAGCCGTGGACTAGCGGGAGTGTCCTACAATGAGCAGTTCTTC
cdr3_aa: CASRGLAGVSYNEQFF

d_call: TRBD2
clone_size: -
j_call: TRBJ2-2
v_call: TRBV9
cdr3_nt: TGTGCCAGCAGCGTAGGACTAGCGGGGACCCACACCGGGGAGCTGTTTTTT
cdr3_aa: CASSVGLAGTHTGELFF

d_call: TRBD2
clone_size: -
j_call: TRBJ2-3
v_call: TRBV11-2
cdr3_nt: TGTGCCAGCAGCGCCCGGACTAGAAGCACAGATACGCAGTATTTT
cdr3_aa: CASSARTRSTDTQYF

d_call: -
clone_size: -
j_call: TRBJ2-3
v_call: TRBV27
cdr3_nt: TGTGCCAGCAGTCGGGACCACACAGATACGCAGTATTTT
cdr3_aa: CASSRDHTDTQYF